This T cell receptor (beta chain) was recovered during a study of T cells in Graves' hyperthyroidism and ophthalmopathy. In the case of this clonotype: Its antigen is currently unknown.

It was RNA transcripts that yielded the amplified TCR beta CDR3 regions. Using the HTBI primer set, a first-round RT-PCR was run on the TCR CDR3. MiXCR was run by TCRdb on the multiplex PCR reads, yielding one entry per CDR3 protein. Here the sample spans approximately 640,000 distinct CDR3 sequences, under 20% being singletons. The V and J ends lost 6 bases and 5 bases, in that order; junction bases with no gene match: 6. CDR1 SGHNT and CDR2 YENEEA come from the germline V gene. This CDR3 comprises 13 residues. Points from the study as a whole: Researchers report that a 13 V-J model separated ophthalmopathy from stable hyperthyroidism.

Sequenced: blood. This TCR was sampled from a woman between 25 and 40 years old with Graves' hyperthyroidism. V and J are TRBV11-3 and TRBJ2-7; 8 bases are shared with TRBD2. The CDR3 loop reads CASRAREGNEQYF. The CDR3, as DNA: TGTGCCAGCAGGGCCCGGGAGGGCAACGAGCAGTACTTC.